Sequencing of this T cell receptor (beta chain) was carried out in a study of blood T cell repertoires in COVID-19. Study in general: Sites in the United States, Italy and Spain provided acute and convalescent COVID-19 samples. PBMCs, B-cell-depleted T cells, or T cells were the source of the cDNA or gDNA that made up the material.

In the authors' workflow: Amplification of reference gene primers provided the estimated nucleated cell counts. Profiling relied on immunoSEQ multiplex PCR, and the TCRdb table lists in-frame clones only, not all of them. The V and J calls and clone size are taken from that table; D and trimming were inferred from the DNA. Among tens of thousands of clones listed, approximately 85% were seen once. This CDR3 comprises 13 residues. The junction had 4 bases not matched to a gene; V was cut back by 5 bases and J by 6 bases. This clone was recorded only once. Sequenced input: peripheral blood. V gene TRBV12-3 or TRBV12-4 combines with J gene TRBJ2-7; 10 bases agree with TRBD1. This sequence was found in a human donor in a cohort sampled during active COVID-19. CDR3 residues: CASSGTGEGEQYF. The CDR3, as DNA: TGTGCCAGCAGTGGGACAGGGGAGGGCGAGCAGTACTTC.